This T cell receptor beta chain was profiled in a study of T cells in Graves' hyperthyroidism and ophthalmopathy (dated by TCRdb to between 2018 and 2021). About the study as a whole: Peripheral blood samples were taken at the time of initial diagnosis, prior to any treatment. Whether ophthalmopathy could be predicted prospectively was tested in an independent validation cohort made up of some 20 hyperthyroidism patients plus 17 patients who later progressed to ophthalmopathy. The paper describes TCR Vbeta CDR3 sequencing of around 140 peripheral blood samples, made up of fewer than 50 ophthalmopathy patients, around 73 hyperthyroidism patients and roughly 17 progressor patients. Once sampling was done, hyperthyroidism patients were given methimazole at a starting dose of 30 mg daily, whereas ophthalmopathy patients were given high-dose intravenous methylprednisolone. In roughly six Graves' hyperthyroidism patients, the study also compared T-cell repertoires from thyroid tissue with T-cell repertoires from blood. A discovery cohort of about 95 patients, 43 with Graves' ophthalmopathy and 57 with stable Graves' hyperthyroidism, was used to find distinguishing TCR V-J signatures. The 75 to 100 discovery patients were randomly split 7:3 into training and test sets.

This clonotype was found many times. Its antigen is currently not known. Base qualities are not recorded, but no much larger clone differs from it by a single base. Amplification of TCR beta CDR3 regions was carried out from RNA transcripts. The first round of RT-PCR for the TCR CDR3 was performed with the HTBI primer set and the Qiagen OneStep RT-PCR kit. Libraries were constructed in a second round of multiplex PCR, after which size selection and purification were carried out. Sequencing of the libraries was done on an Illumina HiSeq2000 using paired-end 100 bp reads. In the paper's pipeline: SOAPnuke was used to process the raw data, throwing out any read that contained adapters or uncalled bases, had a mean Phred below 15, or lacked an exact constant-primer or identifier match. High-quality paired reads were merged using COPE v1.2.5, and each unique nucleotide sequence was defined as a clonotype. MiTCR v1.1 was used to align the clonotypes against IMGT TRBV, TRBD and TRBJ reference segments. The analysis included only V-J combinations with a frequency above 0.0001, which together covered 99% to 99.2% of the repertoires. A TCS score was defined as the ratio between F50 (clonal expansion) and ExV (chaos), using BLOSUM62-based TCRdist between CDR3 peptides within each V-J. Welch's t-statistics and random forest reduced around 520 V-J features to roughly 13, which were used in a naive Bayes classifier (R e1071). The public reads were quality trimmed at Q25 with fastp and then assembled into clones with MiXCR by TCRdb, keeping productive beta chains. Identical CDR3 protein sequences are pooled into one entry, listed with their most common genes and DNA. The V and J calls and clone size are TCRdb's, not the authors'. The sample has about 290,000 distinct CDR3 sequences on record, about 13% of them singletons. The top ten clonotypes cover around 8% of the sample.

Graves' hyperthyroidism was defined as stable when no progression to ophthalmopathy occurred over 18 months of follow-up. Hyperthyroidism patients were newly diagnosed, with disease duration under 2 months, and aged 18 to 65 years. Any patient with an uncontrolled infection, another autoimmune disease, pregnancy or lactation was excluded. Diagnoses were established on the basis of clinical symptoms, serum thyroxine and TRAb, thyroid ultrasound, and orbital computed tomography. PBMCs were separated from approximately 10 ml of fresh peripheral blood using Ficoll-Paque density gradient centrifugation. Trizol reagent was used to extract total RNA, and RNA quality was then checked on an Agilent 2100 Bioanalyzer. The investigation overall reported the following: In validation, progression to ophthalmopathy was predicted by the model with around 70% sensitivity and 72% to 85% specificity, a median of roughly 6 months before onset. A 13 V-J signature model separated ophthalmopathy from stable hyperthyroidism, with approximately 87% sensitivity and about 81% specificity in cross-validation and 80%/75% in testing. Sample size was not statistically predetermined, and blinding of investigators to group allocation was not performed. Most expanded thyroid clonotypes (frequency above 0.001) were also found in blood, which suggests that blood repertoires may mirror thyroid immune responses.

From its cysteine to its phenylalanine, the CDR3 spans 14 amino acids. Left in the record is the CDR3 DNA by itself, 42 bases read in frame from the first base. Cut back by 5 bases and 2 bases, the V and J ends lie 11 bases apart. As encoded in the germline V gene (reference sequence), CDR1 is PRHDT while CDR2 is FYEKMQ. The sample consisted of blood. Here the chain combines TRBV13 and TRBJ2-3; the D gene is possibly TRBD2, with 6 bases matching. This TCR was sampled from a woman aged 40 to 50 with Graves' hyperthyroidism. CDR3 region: CASSQRDFTDTQYF. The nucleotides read TGTGCCAGCAGCCAACGGGACTTCACAGATACGCAGTATTTT. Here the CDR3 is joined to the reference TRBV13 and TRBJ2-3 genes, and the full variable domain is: AAGVIQSPRHLIKEKRETATLKCYPIPRHDTVYWYQQGPGQDPQFLISFYEKMQSDKGSIPDRFSAQQFSDYHSELNMSSLELGDSALYFCASSQRDFTDTQYFGPGTRLTVL.